What follows are 14 T cell receptor beta chains derived from one specimen sequenced in a study of T-cell memory formation after mild COVID-19. TCRdb recomputed calls from the 5' RACE reads with MiXCR, one row per CDR3 protein. The sample has a few hundred thousand distinct CDR3 sequences; roughly 17% are singletons. Sequencing was done on a sample of PBMCs or a T cell subset sorted from them (not recorded which). Every receptor here comes from a man in his late teens or twenties who had mild COVID-19 (a few samples of this study predate the infection). Cell type and time point are not known.

The V and J genes are TRBV6-2 or TRBV6-3 and TRBJ1-4; D gene unclear. V was clipped by 6 bases and J by 0 bases, with 11 bases between them. The CDR3 loop spans 15 amino acids. Germline V gene lookup returns CDR1 MNHEY and CDR2 SVGEGT. CDR3 residues: CASSRSRATNEKLFF. CDR3 nucleotide sequence: TGTGCCAGCAGCAGAAGCCGAGCAACTAATGAAAAACTGTTTTTT.

This clonotype was seen more than once but under ten times. This chain uses TRBV2 with TRBJ1-2, with unresolved D. Germline loops: CDR1 SNHLY, CDR2 FYNNEI. This CDR3 is 15 amino acids long. The V end lost 7 bases, the J end lost 5 bases, and 20 bases lay between the germline ends. DNA for the CDR3: TGTGCCAGCACCGTAACGCCACGCGCCCCGTATGGCTACACCTTC. Amino acids: CASTVTPRAPYGYTF.

This clonotype has a handful of counts. The gene calls are TRBV3-1 and TRBJ2-1, with 10 positions matching TRBD2. CDR1 LGHDT and CDR2 YNNKEL come from the germline V gene (reference sequence). V gave up 3 bases and J gave up 8 bases; unmatched junction bases: 13. The CDR3 extends over 17 amino acids. The CDR3 reads CASSHRRGSGGYDEQFF. In DNA, the CDR3 is TGTGCCAGCAGCCACCGACGGGGTAGCGGGGGGTACGATGAGCAGTTCTTC.

The chain links TRBV5-4 to TRBJ1-1; possibly TRBD1 for D (5 bases). The CDR3 has 13 amino acids. The germline V gene has CDR1 SGHNT and CDR2 YYREEE (reference sequence). V was trimmed by 9 bases and J by 1 base, leaving 13 bases between them. In DNA, the CDR3 is TGTGCCACCGGGACGACAGCGAACACTGAAGCTTTCTTT. This translates into CATGTTANTEAFF.

This clonotype was found a few times. The J gene is TRBJ2-1, the V gene TRBV29-1; tentatively, D is TRBD2 (5 bases). This CDR3 has 11 amino acids. V was trimmed by 6 bases and J by 9 bases, leaving 12 bases between them. Germline V gene lookup returns CDR1 SQVTM and CDR2 ANQGSEA. The CDR3 DNA is TGCAGCGTCCGTAGCGTAGGTGAGCAGTTCTTC. Its translation is CSVRSVGEQFF.

This clonotype turned up a few times. J is TRBJ2-3 and V is TRBV4-2; perhaps TRBD2 as D (5 bases). The CDR3 consists of 13 residues. The germline V gene has CDR1 LGHNA and CDR2 YNFKEQ. V dropped 3 bases and J dropped 11 bases, with 15 bases sitting between them. The CDR3 loop is CASSHERGIGQYF. CDR3 DNA sequence: TGTGCCAGCAGCCATGAACGGGGTATTGGGCAGTATTTT.

The gene calls are TRBV5-1 and TRBJ1-1; no definite D call. V gave up 0 bases and J gave up 4 bases, with 7 bases separating them. The CDR3 covers 13 residues. Looked up from germline, CDR1 is SGHRS and CDR2 is YFSETQ. The CDR3 loop is CASSLAPTTEAFF. CDR3 DNA sequence: TGCGCCAGCAGCTTGGCCCCGACCACTGAAGCTTTCTTT.

This clonotype has more than one count but fewer than ten. This chain joins TRBV6-5 and TRBJ2-7; maybe TRBD2 (7 bases). The CDR3 has 14 residues. Germline loops: CDR1 MNHEY, CDR2 SVGAGI. Deletions cut 2 bases from V and 4 bases from J, with 12 bases between. The CDR3 DNA follows: TGTGCCAGCAGTTACGGGCGGGGGCCGTACGAGCAGTACTTC. This translates into CASSYGRGPYEQYF.

V usage is TRBV6-5 and J usage is TRBJ2-2, with a tentative D call TRBD2 (6 bases). Deletions cut 5 bases from V and 6 bases from J, with 28 bases between. The CDR3 runs to 19 residues. Germline V gene sequence: CDR1 MNHEY, CDR2 SVGAGI. The CDR3, as DNA: TGTGCCAGCAGTGATTCTAGTAGGGCCTCGATATGGAGGGCCGGGGAGCTGTTTTTT. Encoded protein: CASSDSSRASIWRAGELFF.

This clonotype was counted between two and nine times. J is TRBJ2-1 and V is TRBV7-6; the match to TRBD2 covers 12 bases. The trim removed 4 bases at V and 9 bases at J, leaving 10 bases unmatched. Per germline, CDR1 SGHVS and CDR2 FNYEAQ. This CDR3 has 16 residues. In DNA, the CDR3 is TGTGCCAGCAGCTCGAGACTAGCGGGAGCGTTAGGTGAGCAGTTCTTC. Amino acids: CASSSRLAGALGEQFF.

This clonotype was observed at least ten times. The J gene is TRBJ2-3, the V gene TRBV5-1; tentative D call: TRBD2 (5 bases). The ends were cut back, 4 bases at V and 5 bases at J, with 5 bases in the middle. From germline, CDR1 is SGHRS and CDR2 YFSETQ. The CDR3 extends over 11 amino acids. The CDR3 here is CASSRGDTQYF. For the CDR3, the DNA is TGCGCCAGCAGCCGGGGAGATACGCAGTATTTT. The full variable domain, its missing parts supplied by reference TRBV5-1 and TRBJ2-3, is KAGVTQTPRYLIKTRGQQVTLSCSPISGHRSVSWYQQTPGQGLQFLFEYFSETQRNKGNFPGRFSGRQFSNSRSEMNVSTLELGDSALYLCASSRGDTQYFGPGTRLTVL.

This clonotype has only a few counts. The chain uses TRBV6-5 and TRBJ2-5; tentative D call: TRBD2 (7 bases). The ends were cut back, 2 bases at V and 1 base at J, with 8 bases in the middle. The CDR3 consists of 14 residues. Germline-derived CDR1 and CDR2 are MNHEY and SVGAGI. The CDR3 spells CASSYGGAQETQYF. The CDR3 region has the DNA TGTGCCAGCAGTTACGGGGGGGCCCAAGAGACCCAGTACTTC.

This clonotype was seen just once. This chain connects TRBV12-3 or TRBV12-4 to TRBJ1-1; no clear D. V was cut by 3 bases and J by 8 bases, with 7 bases left in between. This CDR3 comprises 11 residues. CDR3 protein: CASSFAREAFF. In DNA form, the CDR3 reads TGTGCCAGCAGTTTTGCCCGGGAAGCTTTCTTT.

There are a few counts of this clonotype. This chain connects TRBV20-1 to TRBJ2-1; D is unclear. Germline-derived CDR1 and CDR2 are DFQATT and SNEGSKA (reference sequence). The CDR3 length is 15 residues. V lost 3 bases, J lost 1 base, and 13 bases lay in between. The CDR3 DNA is TGCAGTGCTAGTGGACCGCAACGTTCCTACAATGAGCAGTTCTTC. Translating gives CSASGPQRSYNEQFF.